This T cell receptor (beta chain) was sequenced during a study of regulatory T cells in long-lasting Graves disease. Trimming cost V 5 bases and J 7 bases; bases outside gene matches: 11. Germline V gene lookup returns CDR1 MDHEN and CDR2 SYDVKM. The CDR3 is made up of 14 amino acids. CDR3-region Arm-PCR and iRepertoire HTBI primers produced the TCR beta libraries. One entry per CDR3 protein, called by TCRdb with MiXCR from the multiplex PCR reads. In the table there are 400,000 to 500,000 distinct CDR3 sequences, about 15% of which are singletons. This clonotype was found many times. As for time point: newly diagnosed GD, antithyroid drugs for less than 3 months. Researchers made the TCR library from RNA that was extracted from PBMCs. The same data also went into a second study, on T cells in Graves' hyperthyroidism and ophthalmopathy. That study adds: A model built on 13 V-J features separated ophthalmopathy from stable hyperthyroidism.

V usage is TRBV28 and J usage is TRBJ2-7; 7 bases fit TRBD1. The clonotype originates from a woman aged 18 to 35 with Graves disease. The source was peripheral blood mononuclear cells (PBMCs), collected at new diagnosis, from a patient treated with antithyroid drugs. The CDR3: CASSGRDSNSEQYF. The CDR3 nucleotides read TGTGCCAGCAGTGGCCGGGACAGCAATTCGGAGCAGTACTTC.